This T cell receptor (beta chain) was documented in a study of early T cells in non-severe SARS-CoV-2 infection. General study points: VDJdb-based matching was biased toward anti-spike CD8 responses and missed private and CD4 specificities.

This CDR3 region has 14 residues. The germline CDR1 and CDR2 sequences are ENHRY and SYGVKD. V was cut by 5 bases and J by 5 bases, with 15 bases left in between. Attached unique molecular identifiers marked individual cDNA molecules. Via MiXCR, TCRdb re-called the 5' RACE reads, giving one row per CDR3 protein. The table shows about 90,000 distinct CDR3 sequences, with approximately 12% occurring only once. This clonotype showed up many times. Its antigen is undetermined. V and J are TRBV10-3 and TRBJ1-2, with a weak D call TRBD1 (5 bases). The clonotype was recovered from an adult who was a healthcare worker with PCR-confirmed SARS-CoV-2 infection or an uninfected control (not recorded which). Sequences were derived from whole blood, sampled at baseline. The CDR3 protein is CAISRDDRFYGYTF. The CDR3 coding sequence is TGTGCCATCAGTAGAGATGACAGATTTTATGGCTACACCTTC.